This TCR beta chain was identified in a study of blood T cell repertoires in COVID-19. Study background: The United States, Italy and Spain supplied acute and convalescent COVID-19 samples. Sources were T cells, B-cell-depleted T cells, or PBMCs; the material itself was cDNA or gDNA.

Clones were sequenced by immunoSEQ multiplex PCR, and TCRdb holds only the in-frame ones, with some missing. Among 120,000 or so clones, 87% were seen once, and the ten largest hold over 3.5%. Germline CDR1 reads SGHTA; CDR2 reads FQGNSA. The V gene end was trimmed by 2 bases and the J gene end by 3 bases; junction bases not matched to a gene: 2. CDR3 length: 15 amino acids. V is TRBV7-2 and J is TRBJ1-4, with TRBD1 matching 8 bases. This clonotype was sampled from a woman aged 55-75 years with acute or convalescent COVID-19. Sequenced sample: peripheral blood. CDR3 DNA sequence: TGTGCCAGCAGCTTAAGACAGGGGTCTAATGAAAAACTGTTTTTT. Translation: CASSLRQGSNEKLFF. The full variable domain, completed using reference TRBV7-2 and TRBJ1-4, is GAGVSQSPSNKVTEKGKDVELRCDPISGHTALYWYRQSLGQGLEFLIYFQGNSAPDKSGLPSDRFSAERTGGSVSTLTIQRTQQEDSAVYLCASSLRQGSNEKLFFGSGTQLSVL.